The present TCR beta chain was sequenced within a study of PD-1 blockade in classical Hodgkin lymphoma. Study outcomes and limitations: Reports indicated that newly diagnosed patients had lower baseline TCR diversity than healthy donors did. Before treatment, complete responders showed about the same diversity as newly diagnosed patients.

Time point indicated: cycle 4 day 1 (C4D1), after around six weeks of nivolumab. Autologous stem cell transplantation was followed by relapse in every patient, and brentuximab vedotin exposure varied. This table comes from immunoSEQ multiplex PCR, and its TCRdb copy is limited to in-frame clones, with some not included. This table holds over 50,000 clones, around nine tenths found once. CDR1 and CDR2 from the germline V gene are SGHAT and FQNNGV. CDR3 length equals 16 residues. V lost 1 base to trimming and J lost 2 bases, with 15 bases between them. As regards this clone: The antigen is undetermined.

The source was peripheral blood mononuclear cells (PBMCs), collected before the fourth cycle of nivolumab. This TCR came from a human donor with classical Hodgkin lymphoma. The rearrangement joins TRBV11-2 to TRBJ2-7; maybe TRBD1 (6 bases). CDR3 in DNA: TGTGCCAGCAGCTTAGGGGGGCGGGTGACGGCCTACGAGCAGTACTTC. Protein sequence: CASSLGGRVTAYEQYF.